A single count supports the clone carrying this T cell receptor (beta chain). What it binds is unknown. The sample is drawn from a study of OX40 agonist ivuxolimab in advanced cancers. Looking at the study overall: Patients got intravenous ivuxolimab at 0.01 to 10 mg/kg every 2 weeks. Three patients responded partially, comprising one with hepatocellular carcinoma and two with cutaneous melanoma. Among those enrolled, mean age was approximately 62 years (range 23 to 79) and about 81% were male. Study results and caveats: Dosing at 0.1 to 3.0 mg/kg was accompanied by clonal expansion of CD4+ and CD8+ blood T cells by week 6.

CDR1 and CDR2 (germline): SGHVS, FNYEAQ. V shed 4 bases, J shed 2 bases, and the junction held 8 bases outside the gene matches. This CDR3 is built from 17 residues. Assay used: immunoSEQ multiplex PCR; TCRdb lists only in-frame clones, some missing. The sample contains 90,000 to 95,000 clones, about 87% of which appear only once. The sequence came from an adult with an advanced solid tumor such as melanoma, head and neck, liver or kidney cancer. The chain has TRBV7-6 and TRBJ2-1, with 10 bases identical to TRBD2. The sequencing used CD4+ or CD8+ T cells sorted from blood, collected in a trial of the OX40 agonist ivuxolimab. The CDR3 DNA follows: TGTGCCAGCAGCTCATTGAATAGCGGGAGGACCTACAATGAGCAGTTCTTC. It is translated as CASSSLNSGRTYNEQFF.